The 25 T cell receptor beta chains listed next were all sequenced from one sample in a study of OX40 agonist ivuxolimab in advanced cancers. Preparation of the library involved the immunoSEQ multiplex PCR assay. Entries here come from immuneACCESS through TCRdb and include only in-frame sequences with V and J called. Some clones fail to appear in such tables; in the studies checked, an unresolved V gene covers under half of the shortfall, and the cause of the remainder is unknown. In this sample the table shows 44,000 or so clones, less than 85% of which occur a single time. In total, the top ten clones hold 1.9% of the sample. Here the sequenced sample was CD4+ or CD8+ T cells sorted from blood, taken in a trial of the OX40 agonist ivuxolimab. All receptors derive from an adult with an advanced solid tumor such as melanoma, head and neck, liver or kidney cancer.

The genes are TRBV5-4 and TRBJ2-7; 8 bases are shared with TRBD1. The CDR3 has 13 amino acids. Germline V CDR1 and CDR2: SGHNT, YYREEE (reference sequence). Trimming at V came to 2 bases and at J to 12 bases, leaving 10 bases not matched to a gene. The CDR3 DNA sequence: TGTGCCAGCAGCTTTCACAGGGACAGGCTCTGGTACTTC. Translating it yields CASSFHRDRLWYF.

The gene calls are TRBV5-4 and TRBJ1-1; a weak D match, TRBD1 (6 bases). Per the germline V gene, CDR1 is SGHNT and CDR2 is YYREEE (reference sequence). V was shortened by 3 bases and J by 1 base, with 10 bases between the two germline ends. The CDR3 length is 14 residues. CDR3 amino acids: CASSSLRGNTEAFF. The CDR3, as DNA: TGTGCCAGCAGCTCCCTCAGGGGGAACACTGAAGCTTTCTTT.

V usage is TRBV11-2 and J usage is TRBJ2-7; D is perhaps TRBD1 or TRBD2 (6 bases each). Per germline, CDR1 SGHAT and CDR2 FQNNGV. The CDR3 is 12 residues long. V was shortened by 10 bases and J by 4 bases, with 14 bases between the two germline ends. The CDR3 protein is CATARGPYEQYF. The CDR3 nucleotides are TGTGCCACCGCTCGGGGGCCGTACGAGCAGTACTTC.

This clone was counted between two and nine times. V gene TRBV30 combines with J gene TRBJ2-5; D not resolved. This CDR3 spans 14 amino acids. CDR1 and CDR2 from the germline V gene are GTSNPN and SVGIG (reference sequence). With 3 bases removed from V and 5 bases from J, the gap between germline ends came to 16 bases. DNA for the CDR3: TGTGCCTGGAGGGGCCAGAACAATGGGGAGACCCAGTACTTC. Translated: CAWRGQNNGETQYF.

This clone showed up just a few times. The chain combines TRBV6-6 with TRBJ1-5; possibly TRBD1 for D (5 bases). CDR1 is MNHNY and CDR2 is SVGAGI in the germline V gene (reference sequence). The CDR3 extends over 14 amino acids. V was cut by 8 bases and J by 7 bases, with 18 bases left in between. This CDR3 is CASRGLQGYQPQHF. In DNA form, the CDR3 reads TGTGCCAGCCGGGGCCTCCAGGGTTACCAGCCCCAGCATTTT.

A single count supports this clone. The chain joins TRBV5-5 to TRBJ1-1, with TRBD1 as a possible D gene (6 bases). The CDR3 spans 14 residues. V lost 3 bases, J lost 1 base, and 10 bases lay in between. Germline CDR1 reads SGHKS; CDR2 reads YYEKEE (reference sequence). CDR3 in amino acids: CASSYVDRNTEAFF. Written as DNA, the CDR3 is TGTGCCAGCAGCTATGTGGACAGGAACACTGAAGCTTTCTTT.

This chain joins TRBV5-8 and TRBJ2-7; no clear D. The CDR3 has 15 amino acids. The ends were cut back, 4 bases at V and 2 bases at J, with 16 bases in the middle. CDR1 is SGHTS, CDR2 YDEGEE, per germline. The CDR3 region is CASSPLVGSTYEQYF. DNA of the CDR3: TGTGCCAGCAGCCCCCTAGTGGGCAGTACCTACGAGCAGTACTTC.

Only one count was recorded for this clone. V is TRBV5-5 and J is TRBJ1-1, with D perhaps matching TRBD1 (5 bases). The CDR3 length is 14 residues. Germline V gene lookup returns CDR1 SGHKS and CDR2 YYEKEE (reference sequence). V lost 5 bases and J 2 bases, leaving 13 bases between the germline ends. DNA of the CDR3: TGTGCCAGCAGGTCGGGACCGAGAAACACTGAAGCTTTCTTT. Amino acid sequence: CASRSGPRNTEAFF. The whole variable domain, remainder taken from reference TRBV5-5 and TRBJ1-1, is DAGVTQSPTHLIKTRGQQVTLRCSPISGHKSVSWYQQVLGQGPQFIFQYYEKEERGRGNFPDRFSARQFPNYSSELNVNALLLGDSALYLCASRSGPRNTEAFFGQGTRLTVV.

The chain recombines TRBV15 with TRBJ1-2, with a possible D match to TRBD1 (5 bases). CDR1 LNHNV and CDR2 YYDKDF come from the germline V gene (reference sequence). The CDR3 loop spans 14 amino acids. V was pared by 0 bases and J by 5 bases, with 10 bases between. The CDR3 protein is CATSREGAGYGYTF. In DNA, the CDR3 is TGTGCCACCAGCAGAGAAGGGGCAGGGTATGGCTACACCTTC.

V is TRBV5-1 and J is TRBJ2-7, with D perhaps TRBD1 (5 bases). The V gene lost 7 bases and the J gene lost 0 bases, with 14 bases spanning the gap. This CDR3 has 14 residues. In germline, CDR1 is SGHRS, CDR2 YFSETQ. The DNA of the CDR3 is TGCGCCAGCCAGGCCTTAGACAGCTCCTACGAGCAGTACTTC. It is translated as CASQALDSSYEQYF.

This chain's CDR3 is CASSLTGDTGELFF. DNA of the CDR3: TGTGCCAGCAGTTTGACAGGGGACACCGGGGAGCTGTTTTTT. The chain links TRBV7-3 to TRBJ2-2, with 8 bases identical to TRBD1. Germline trimming cut 6 bases from V and 3 bases from J; bases unmatched to any gene: 3. The germline V gene has CDR1 SGHTA and CDR2 FQGTGA. The CDR3 spans 14 residues.

The chain combines TRBV4-2 with TRBJ2-7; D gene ambiguous. V was clipped by 0 bases and J by 5 bases, with 11 bases between them. CDR1 is LGHNA, CDR2 YNFKEQ, per germline. The CDR3 loop spans 14 amino acids. This CDR3 reads CASSQDVLVNEQYF. CDR3 coding DNA: TGTGCCAGCAGCCAAGATGTCCTGGTCAACGAGCAGTACTTC.

The J gene is TRBJ2-3, the V gene TRBV10-3, with a weak D call TRBD1 (5 bases). Trimming left V 0 bases short and J 1 base short, with 5 bases between. There are 14 residues in the CDR3. The germline gives CDR1 ENHRY, CDR2 SYGVKD. CDR3 in DNA: TGTGCCATCAGTGAGTCGACAGGCACAGATACGCAGTATTTT. Amino acids: CAISESTGTDTQYF.

The chain recombines TRBV4-3 with TRBJ2-2, with 8 bases that match TRBD2. The CDR3 has 18 residues. Germline V gene lookup returns CDR1 LGHNA and CDR2 YSLEER. V dropped 4 bases and J dropped 2; count of bases not matched to a gene: 12. CDR3 DNA sequence: TGCGCCAGCAGCCCGTTACTAGCGGCCAAGACCAACACCGGGGAGCTGTTTTTT. Protein: CASSPLLAAKTNTGELFF.

The V gene is TRBV10-2, the J gene TRBJ2-7; 7 nucleotides agree with TRBD1. CDR1 is WSHSY, CDR2 SAAADI, per germline. Trimming removed 5 bases from V and 3 bases from J; junction bases left unmatched: 10. The CDR3 length is 15 residues. CDR3 sequence reads: CASSPDPTGRYEQYF. CDR3 nucleotides: TGCGCCAGCAGTCCAGACCCGACAGGGCGCTACGAGCAGTACTTC.

J is TRBJ2-6 and V is TRBV11-1; 13 bases agree with TRBD2. The germline CDR1 and CDR2 sequences are SGHAT and FQDESV (reference sequence). CDR3 length: 19 amino acids. V lost 5 bases, J lost 1 base, and 8 bases stayed unmatched. The CDR3 DNA sequence: TGTGCCAGCAGCCTCCCTTTGACTAGCGGGGGGTCTGGGGCCAACGTCCTGACTTTC. It specifies CASSLPLTSGGSGANVLTF.

The CDR3 reads CASSPRAPTGANTEAFF. As DNA, the CDR3 is TGTGCCAGCTCACCCCGAGCCCCGACAGGGGCTAACACTGAAGCTTTCTTT. This chain links TRBV18 with TRBJ1-1, with TRBD1 identical over 8 bases. The CDR3 is 17 amino acids. Trimming took 3 bases from V and 2 from J; bases not matched to a gene: 11. Germline assignment: CDR1 KGHSH and CDR2 LQKENI.

The chain has TRBV5-1 and TRBJ2-2, with 10 bases identical to TRBD1. V shed 0 bases and J 7 bases; nucleotides not matched to a gene: 6. The CDR3 loop spans 16 amino acids. Germline V CDR1 and CDR2: SGHRS, YFSETQ. CDR3: CASSLAGQGMHGELFF. The CDR3 DNA reads as TGCGCCAGCAGCTTGGCGGGACAGGGGATGCACGGGGAGCTGTTTTTT.

The table lists this clone with a few counts. This chain joins TRBV6-1 and TRBJ1-6; no firm D call. CDR1 is MNHNS, CDR2 SASEGT, per germline. This CDR3 is 15 amino acids long. V lost 1 base and J 7 bases, leaving 11 bases between the germline ends. The CDR3 DNA follows: TGTGCCAGCAGTGAAGATACAAGGACCAATTCACCCCTCCACTTT. Its protein product is CASSEDTRTNSPLHF.

This clone was found a few times. J is TRBJ1-5 and V is TRBV21-1; the listed D gene, TRBD1, was not tested against the DNA. TRBV21-1 is a known pseudogene. This CDR3 has 15 amino acids. This CDR3 reads CASSTRTGVSQPQHF. CDR3 DNA sequence: TGTGCCAGCAGCACCCGGACAGGGGTGAGTCAGCCCCAGCATTTT.

The rearrangement uses TRBV7-6 and TRBJ2-7, with D unresolved. V lost 1 base and J 0 bases, leaving 7 bases between the germline ends. This CDR3 spans 14 amino acids. Germline V lookup: CDR1 SGHVS, CDR2 FNYEAQ. CDR3 bases: TGTGCCAGCAGCTTAGATCGCCGCTCCTACGAGCAGTACTTC. It encodes CASSLDRRSYEQYF.

V usage is TRBV6-1 and J usage is TRBJ2-2, with a possible D match to TRBD2 (6 bases). The CDR3 consists of 14 residues. V lost 5 bases to trimming and J lost 1 base, with 8 bases between them. CDR1 is MNHNS and CDR2 is SASEGT in the germline V gene. CDR3 amino acids: CASSQTRNTGELFF. The CDR3 DNA reads as TGTGCCAGCAGTCAGACTAGGAACACCGGGGAGCTGTTTTTT.

The chain uses TRBV5-1 and TRBJ2-2, with D hard to call. The CDR3 length is 15 residues. The V gene lost 5 bases and the J gene lost 1 base, with 12 bases spanning the gap. Germline values: CDR1 SGHRS, CDR2 YFSETQ. The CDR3 loop reads CASRSDGLNTGELFF. CDR3 coding DNA: TGCGCCAGCAGGTCCGACGGCCTGAACACCGGGGAGCTGTTTTTT. Based on the CDR3 plus reference TRBV5-1 and TRBJ2-2, the full variable domain is KAGVTQTPRYLIKTRGQQVTLSCSPISGHRSVSWYQQTPGQGLQFLFEYFSETQRNKGNFPGRFSGRQFSNSRSEMNVSTLELGDSALYLCASRSDGLNTGELFFGEGSRLTVL.

This clone was seen a single time. The chain has TRBV10-3 and TRBJ2-1; no reliable D call. Germline V gene data show CDR1 as ENHRY and CDR2 as SYGVKD. This CDR3 spans 11 amino acids. V was shortened by 4 bases and J by 6 bases, with 4 bases between the two germline ends. The CDR3 DNA sequence: TGTGCCATCAGTGGGGCCAATGAGCAGTTCTTC. This codes for CAISGANEQFF.

This clone has only a few counts. The rearrangement links TRBV11-3 to TRBJ2-1; D gene uncertain. The CDR3 spans 12 residues. Trimming took off 5 bases at V and 9 bases at J, with 11 bases between the two ends. Germline assignment: CDR1 SGHNT and CDR2 YENEEA. The DNA for the CDR3 is TGTGCCAGCAGCCCACCTAGAGGTGAGCAGTTCTTC. It is translated as CASSPPRGEQFF.